This T cell receptor beta chain was captured by sequencing in a study of blood T cell repertoires in COVID-19. Turning to the study itself: Some COVID-19 samples were acute and others convalescent; all came from the United States, Italy and Spain. From T cells, B-cell-depleted T cells, or PBMCs came the material, which was cDNA or gDNA.

Sequencing used immunoSEQ multiplex PCR; TCRdb keeps in-frame clones, though not all of them. This repertoire shows approximately 390,000 clones, about 83% found once; its top ten account for roughly a tenth. The CDR3 loop spans 15 amino acids. Trimming took off 4 bases at V and 0 bases at J, with 10 bases between the two ends. Germline V gene lookup returns CDR1 LNHDA and CDR2 SQIVND (reference sequence). This clone was picked up one time. Different DNA sequences within this sample yield the same CDR3. Researchers sorted participants into cohorts using their self-reported clinical history. The sequence derives from a woman between 50 and 59 years old who had recovered from COVID-19. The V gene is TRBV19, the J gene TRBJ1-5; the D gene is possibly TRBD1 (5 bases). Sequencing input: PBMCs or T cells enriched from blood (not recorded which). This CDR3 is CASSTTAYSNQPQHF. CDR3 bases: TGTGCCAGTAGTACGACAGCATATAGCAATCAGCCCCAGCATTTT. Full variable domain (rest looked up from reference TRBV19 and TRBJ1-5): DGGITQSPKYLFRKEGQNVTLSCEQNLNHDAMYWYRQDPGQGLRLIYYSQIVNDFQKGDIAEGYSVSREKKESFPLTVTSAQKNPTAFYLCASSTTAYSNQPQHFGDGTRLSIL.